A single sample gave rise to the 10 T cell receptor beta chains below, sequenced in a study of shared clonotypes between healthy human individuals. Profiling relied on immunoSEQ multiplex PCR, and the TCRdb table lists in-frame clones only, not all of them. The sample has about 380,000 clones; about 96% are singletons. Sequencing was done on a sample of memory CD8+ T cells sorted from blood. Regarding subset: CD45RO+ cells pooled with CCR7-negative TemRA cells. Source of these receptors: a man aged 25-45 years in good health.

The rearrangement links TRBV5-1 to TRBJ1-2, with D maybe TRBD1 (6 bases). Trimming pared 10 bases from V and 1 base from J, leaving 17 bases between. CDR1 and CDR2 (germline): SGHRS, YFSETQ. The CDR3 is made up of 14 amino acids. CDR3 sequence: CAPKGIGGNYGYTF. The CDR3 nucleotides are TGCGCCCCCAAGGGAATAGGGGGTAACTATGGCTACACCTTC.

This clone was seen only once. The chain couples TRBV5-4 to TRBJ1-2; D is ambiguous. The CDR3 sequence is 14 residues long. Germline-derived CDR1 and CDR2 are SGHNT and YYREEE (reference sequence). The V end lost 2 bases, the J end lost 8 bases, and 16 bases lay between the germline ends. In DNA, the CDR3 is TGTGCCAGCAGCTTTTACGACCCAAGGGAGGGCTACACCTTC. Translation gives CASSFYDPREGYTF. Full variable domain (outside the CDR3, taken from reference TRBV5-4 and TRBJ1-2): ETGVTQSPTHLIKTRGQQVTLRCSSQSGHNTVSWYQQALGQGPQFIFQYYREEENGRGNFPPRFSGLQFPNYSSELNVNALELDDSALYLCASSFYDPREGYTFGSGTRLTVV.

The V gene is TRBV7-9, the J gene TRBJ1-2; 7 bases are shared with TRBD1. The CDR3 has 18 amino acids. The germline gives CDR1 SEHNR, CDR2 FQNEAQ (reference sequence). V dropped 3 bases and J dropped 2; count of bases not matched to a gene: 15. The CDR3 is CASSLIIHRDSLNYGYTF. The CDR3 nucleotides are TGTGCCAGCAGCTTGATTATCCACCGGGACAGCCTAAACTATGGCTACACCTTC. Variable domain in full (rest from reference TRBV7-9 and TRBJ1-2): DTGVSQNPRHKITKRGQNVTFRCDPISEHNRLYWYRQTLGQGPEFLTYFQNEAQLEKSRLLSDRFSAERPKGSFSTLEIQRTEQGDSAMYLCASSLIIHRDSLNYGYTFGSGTRLTVV.

CDR3: CASTIAGAYEQYF. The CDR3 region has the DNA TGTGCCAGCACGATAGCGGGAGCCTACGAGCAGTACTTC. The genes are TRBV28 and TRBJ2-7; 9 bases match TRBD2. The CDR3 length is 13 residues. V was pared by 7 bases and J by 2 bases, with 3 bases of the junction left unmatched. From germline, CDR1 is MDHEN and CDR2 SYDVKM.

The V call is TRBV10-1, the J call TRBJ2-3, with a tentative D call TRBD2 (5 bases). The CDR3 spans 13 residues. Looked up from germline, CDR1 is WNHNN and CDR2 is SYGVQD (reference sequence). V was trimmed by 8 bases and J by 5 bases, leaving 14 bases between them. DNA of the CDR3: TGCGCCAGCTGGAACGGGGAAGAAGATACGCAGTATTTT. It yields the protein CASWNGEEDTQYF.

The chain recombines TRBV2 with TRBJ2-5, with a possible D match to TRBD2 (6 bases). Trimming removed 4 bases from V and 5 bases from J, with 11 bases in between. This CDR3 comprises 13 residues. Germline CDR1 SNHLY, CDR2 FYNNEI. The CDR3 spells CASSAGEGETQYF. CDR3 DNA: TGTGCCAGCAGTGCGGGAGAAGGGGAGACCCAGTACTTC. The full variable domain, completed using reference TRBV2 and TRBJ2-5, is EPEVTQTPSHQVTQMGQEVILRCVPISNHLYFYWYRQILGQKVEFLVSFYNNEISEKSEIFDDQFSVERPDGSNFTLKIRSTKLEDSAMYFCASSAGEGETQYFGPGTRLLVL.

The chain combines TRBV5-4 with TRBJ1-3; D gene uncertain. CDR1 SGHNT and CDR2 YYREEE come from the germline V gene (reference sequence). The CDR3 contains 17 residues. Trimming took off 1 base at V and 0 bases at J, with 14 bases between the two ends. CDR3 DNA: TGTGCCAGCAGCTTGAAAGCGCCGCAAAGCTCTGGAAACACCATATATTTT. This sequence encodes CASSLKAPQSSGNTIYF.

The chain links TRBV15 to TRBJ1-2; a possible D gene is TRBD1 (5 bases). V was pared by 5 bases and J by 9 bases, with 16 bases between. The CDR3 runs 13 residues. Germline values: CDR1 LNHNV, CDR2 YYDKDF (reference sequence). CDR3 nucleotides: TGTGCCACCAGCCCACCGAGGCAGGGAAGCTACACCTTC. Its translation: CATSPPRQGSYTF. Looking up the rest from reference TRBV15 and TRBJ1-2 gives the full variable domain: DAMVIQNPRYQVTQFGKPVTLSCSQTLNHNVMYWYQQKSSQAPKLLFHYYDKDFNNEADTPDNFQSRRPNTSFCFLDIRSPGLGDTAMYLCATSPPRQGSYTFGSGTRLTVV.

The J gene is TRBJ2-7, the V gene TRBV5-6; TRBD1 might be the D (6 bases). Trimming took 5 bases from V and 3 from J, leaving 18 bases between them. Germline V gene sequence: CDR1 SGHDT, CDR2 YYEEEE. The CDR3 is 15 residues long. The CDR3 is CASRTMGGQLYEQYF. For the CDR3, the DNA is TGTGCCAGCAGAACCATGGGTGGACAGCTCTACGAGCAGTACTTC.

The chain recombines TRBV9 with TRBJ2-7, with 9 bases that match TRBD2. The junction had 4 bases not matched to a gene; V was cut back by 0 bases and J by 3 bases. Germline loops: CDR1 SGDLS, CDR2 YYNGEE. The CDR3 length is 15 residues. CDR3 DNA sequence: TGTGCCAGCAGCGTAGGGACTAGCGCTTTCTACGAGCAGTACTTC. Its protein is CASSVGTSAFYEQYF. The full variable domain, its missing parts supplied by reference TRBV9 and TRBJ2-7, is DSGVTQTPKHLITATGQRVTLRCSPRSGDLSVYWYQQSLDQGLQFLIQYYNGEERAKGNILERFSAQQFPDLHSELNLSSLELGDSALYFCASSVGTSAFYEQYFGPGTRLTVT.